A single sample gave rise to the 24 T cell receptor beta chains below, sequenced in a study of CD4 T cells in relation to SARS-CoV-2 and coronaviruses (dated by TCRdb to the early 2020s). Their cognate antigens are unknown. CD4+ T cells from unexposed donors were collected before the COVID-19 pandemic (2011-2018). The EasySep CD4+ T cell isolation kit was used to isolate CD4+ T cells once the cultures had run for under twelve days. The library was made by the immunoSEQ multiplex PCR assay. In TCRdb, the immuneACCESS table is reduced to in-frame sequences with V and J assigned. These tables do not hold every clone; where another copy was compared, an unresolved V gene accounts for under half, and the others remain unexplained. Across this sample there are about 20,000 clones, with around three quarters seen only once. The ten most abundant clones make up around 16% of the sample. The sequenced material came from CD4+ T cells from PBMCs, cultured in vitro. The source of these receptors is a human donor in good health.

This chain joins TRBV7-2 and TRBJ2-7; D perhaps matches TRBD2 (5 bases). The CDR3 runs 13 residues. Between the trimmed V and J ends, which lost 5 bases and 7 bases, there was a span of 15 bases. CDR1 and CDR2 from the germline V gene are SGHTA and FQGNSA. CDR3 coding DNA: TGTGCCAGCAGCCCCTCCCCGGGAAGGGAGCAGTACTTC. The encoded protein is CASSPSPGREQYF.

This clone came up once. The chain combines TRBV10-3 with TRBJ1-3, with 10 bases aligning to TRBD1. Germline CDR1 is ENHRY and CDR2 is SYGVKD. The CDR3 loop spans 17 amino acids. Unmatched junction bases numbered 7, after V lost 4 bases and J lost 1 base. CDR3 loop: CAISAWDRGRSGNTIYF. Written as DNA, the CDR3 is TGTGCCATCAGTGCCTGGGACAGGGGACGATCTGGAAACACCATATATTTT.

This clone was observed a single time. This chain uses TRBV4-2 with TRBJ1-4, with unresolved D. Germline V gives CDR1 LGHNA, CDR2 YNFKEQ. This CDR3 comprises 17 residues. V shed 4 bases and J shed 5 bases, with 20 bases lying between them. The CDR3 region is CASSLKGSKFLNEKLFF. The CDR3, as DNA: TGTGCCAGCAGCCTCAAGGGCAGTAAATTTTTAAATGAAAAACTGTTTTTT.

This chain connects TRBV6-6 to TRBJ1-1; D is possibly TRBD1 (5 bases). The CDR3 runs 14 residues. Germline lookup yields CDR1 MNHNY and CDR2 SVGAGI (reference sequence). Trimming removed 7 bases from V and 5 bases from J, with 17 bases in between. As DNA, the CDR3 is TGTGCCAGCAATGGGACCCCCCAGGAGACTGAAGCTTTCTTT. This gives the protein CASNGTPQETEAFF.

V usage is TRBV6-6 and J usage is TRBJ2-3; D gene unclear. Per the germline V gene, CDR1 is MNHNY and CDR2 is SVGAGI (reference sequence). The CDR3 consists of 12 residues. V lost 7 bases, J lost 2 bases, and 7 bases lay in between. The CDR3 spells CASTSYTDTQYF. The CDR3 region has the DNA TGTGCCAGCACATCATACACAGATACGCAGTATTTT.

The rearrangement joins TRBV28 to TRBJ1-5, with D maybe TRBD1 (5 bases). Germline V gene lookup returns CDR1 MDHEN and CDR2 SYDVKM. Trimming stripped 6 bases from V and 6 bases from J, with 33 bases between. The CDR3 is 20 amino acids. The CDR3 nucleotides read TGTGCCAGCAGATTCGACCCGGGACCTACCCCGGTTGGGGCACGTCAGCCCCAGCATTTT. This sequence encodes CASRFDPGPTPVGARQPQHF.

The chain uses TRBV3-1 (or the pseudogene TRBV3-2) and TRBJ2-2; 10 bases agree with TRBD1. There are 15 residues in the CDR3. Per germline, CDR1 LGHDT and CDR2 YNNKEL (reference sequence). The junction had 7 bases not matched to a gene; V was cut back by 8 bases and J by 4 bases. The CDR3 loop reads CASHRDRGFTGELFF. The CDR3 region has the DNA TGTGCCAGCCACCGGGACAGGGGCTTCACCGGGGAGCTGTTTTTT.

The chain recombines TRBV27 with TRBJ2-1, with 7 nucleotides matching TRBD2. The ends lost 6 bases at V and 11 bases at J; junction bases unmatched: 16. CDR1 is MNHEY, CDR2 SMNVEV, per germline (reference sequence). CDR3 length: 15 residues. In nucleotides, the CDR3 is TGTGCCAGCAGAACCTCGAGACTAGCCCAACATAAGCAGTTCTTC. It encodes CASRTSRLAQHKQFF.

The genes are TRBV7-6 and TRBJ2-2, with 7 bases identical to TRBD2. This CDR3 contains 15 residues. Germline V gene sequence: CDR1 SGHVS, CDR2 FNYEAQ. Trimming took 8 bases from V and 1 from J; bases not matched to a gene: 7. The CDR3, as DNA: TGTGCCAGCTCTGCGGGAGCGCTGAACACCGGGGAGCTGTTTTTT. Translation gives CASSAGALNTGELFF. Based on the CDR3 plus reference TRBV7-6 and TRBJ2-2, the full variable domain is GAGVSQSPRYKVTKRGQDVALRCDPISGHVSLYWYRQALGQGPEFLTYFNYEAQQDKSGLPNDRFSAERPEGSISTLTIQRTEQRDSAMYRCASSAGALNTGELFFGEGSRLTVL.

The V gene is TRBV5-1, the J gene TRBJ2-3, with D hard to call. V lost 3 bases to trimming and J lost 3 bases, with 5 bases between them. This CDR3 contains 12 residues. Germline assignment: CDR1 SGHRS and CDR2 YFSETQ. DNA of the CDR3: TGCGCCAGCAGCTCCGAGACAGATACGCAGTATTTT. This gives the protein CASSSETDTQYF.

Details on this clone: At one of its ends the junction is not consistent with the germline gene, which may arise from a read error. This chain links TRBV12-3 or TRBV12-4 with TRBJ2-3, with D hard to call. The CDR3 totals 13 residues. In nucleotides, the CDR3 is TGTGCCAGCAGTCTTGGACCCTTCGATAGGCAGTATTTT. Translated: CASSLGPFDRQYF.

The chain recombines TRBV6-1 with TRBJ1-1; D not resolved. The CDR3 spans 13 residues. V lost 3 bases to trimming and J lost 1 base, with 6 bases between them. From germline, CDR1 is MNHNS and CDR2 SASEGT. The DNA for the CDR3 is TGTGCCAGCAGTGAGATTCGGAACACTGAAGCTTTCTTT. The encoded protein is CASSEIRNTEAFF.

This chain connects TRBV18 to TRBJ1-3; maybe TRBD1 (6 bases). Trimming shortened V by 2 bases and J by 1 base, and 6 bases separated the two germline ends. The CDR3 sequence is 14 residues long. Germline V CDR1 and CDR2: KGHSH, LQKENI. CDR3 coding DNA: TGTGCCAGCTCACCAGGACAGTCTGGAAACACCATATATTTT. This codes for CASSPGQSGNTIYF.

The gene calls are TRBV30 and TRBJ2-3; 10 bases are shared with TRBD2. The V gene end was trimmed by 3 bases and the J gene end by 0 bases; junction bases not matched to a gene: 9. The germline CDR1 and CDR2 sequences are GTSNPN and SVGIG (reference sequence). This CDR3 has 17 amino acids. CDR3 nucleotides: TGTGCCTGGAGAGGGGCTAGCGGGAGCCTAAGCACAGATACGCAGTATTTT. Translation: CAWRGASGSLSTDTQYF.

The chain joins TRBV5-5 to TRBJ2-5; TRBD1 aligns across 7 bases. Unmatched junction bases numbered 12, after V lost 5 bases and J lost 5 bases. Looked up from germline, CDR1 is SGHKS and CDR2 is YYEKEE (reference sequence). This CDR3 region has 15 residues. For the CDR3, the DNA is TGTGCCAGCAGTCCCGACAGGGTAGGAAGGGAGACCCAGTACTTC. Translation: CASSPDRVGRETQYF.

The chain recombines TRBV4-1 with TRBJ2-1; 10 bases fit TRBD1. V shed 1 base and J 5 bases; nucleotides not matched to a gene: 2. Per the germline V gene, CDR1 is MGHRA and CDR2 is YSYEKL. CDR3 size: 15 residues. CDR3 residues: CASSQGGTGDNEQFF. For the CDR3, the DNA is TGCGCCAGCAGCCAAGGAGGGACAGGGGACAATGAGCAGTTCTTC.

J is TRBJ2-5 and V is TRBV5-4, with 9 nucleotides matching TRBD1. This CDR3 comprises 13 residues. Germline CDR1 is SGHNT and CDR2 is YYREEE (reference sequence). J gave up 7 bases and V 2 bases, and 3 bases lay outside the gene matches. The DNA for the CDR3 is TGTGCCAGCAGCTTAAGACAGGGGGGGACCCAGTACTTC. Residues: CASSLRQGGTQYF.

The chain links TRBV27 to TRBJ2-1; a possible D gene is TRBD2 (5 bases). Trimming removed 4 bases from V and 1 base from J, with 17 bases in between. This CDR3 region has 17 residues. From germline, CDR1 is MNHEY and CDR2 SMNVEV (reference sequence). The CDR3 is CASSSPLLGGSYNEQFF. CDR3 coding DNA: TGTGCCAGCAGTTCCCCCCTCCTGGGCGGGTCCTACAATGAGCAGTTCTTC.

V and J are TRBV4-2 and TRBJ2-1; 10 positions match TRBD2. The CDR3 is 15 residues long. V shed 1 base, J shed 15 bases, and the junction held 12 bases outside the gene matches. Germline V CDR1 and CDR2: LGHNA, YNFKEQ. This CDR3 is CASSQAGVLAGDAFF. The CDR3 region has the DNA TGTGCCAGCAGCCAAGCGGGGGTCCTAGCGGGAGATGCGTTCTTC.

The chain is built from TRBV10-3 and TRBJ1-2; D remains unclear. V shed 6 bases and J shed 3 bases, with 2 bases lying between them. The CDR3 loop spans 10 amino acids. CDR1 ENHRY and CDR2 SYGVKD come from the germline V gene. DNA for the CDR3: TGTGCCATCAGGGACTATGGCTACACCTTC. It encodes CAIRDYGYTF.

V gene TRBV6-5 combines with J gene TRBJ1-5; D possibly corresponds to TRBD1 (6 bases). This CDR3 has 15 amino acids. Per the germline V gene, CDR1 is MNHEY and CDR2 is SVGAGI. The V end lost 0 bases, the J end lost 4 bases, and 10 bases lay between the germline ends. CDR3 in amino acids: CASSYSMGANQPQHF. CDR3 DNA sequence: TGTGCCAGCAGTTACTCGATGGGGGCAAATCAGCCCCAGCATTTT.

The gene calls are TRBV5-1 and TRBJ2-2; TRBD2 is a possible D gene (6 bases). CDR3 length equals 17 residues. Deletions cut 2 bases from V and 6 bases from J, with 20 bases between. The V gene's germline CDR1 is SGHRS and CDR2 YFSETQ. CDR3 nucleotides: TGCGCCAGCAGCTTCGGCAAACTCGGGGGTAGCTCCGGGGAGCTGTTTTTT. It encodes CASSFGKLGGSSGELFF.

The chain recombines TRBV19 with TRBJ1-1; no clear D gene. The CDR3 spans 12 residues. The V gene lost 7 bases and the J gene lost 0 bases, with 6 bases spanning the gap. Germline assignment: CDR1 LNHDA and CDR2 SQIVND (reference sequence). CDR3 nucleotides: TGTGCCAGTAAGGATGTGAACACTGAAGCTTTCTTT. Protein product: CASKDVNTEAFF.

J is TRBJ1-2 and V is TRBV6-1; D not resolved. Germline V gene lookup returns CDR1 MNHNS and CDR2 SASEGT. The CDR3 sequence is 13 residues long. The germline V and J ends were trimmed by 3 bases and 3 bases, with 8 bases remaining between them. The CDR3 sequence is CASSEENYYGYTF. The CDR3 DNA is TGTGCCAGCAGTGAGGAAAACTACTATGGCTACACCTTC.